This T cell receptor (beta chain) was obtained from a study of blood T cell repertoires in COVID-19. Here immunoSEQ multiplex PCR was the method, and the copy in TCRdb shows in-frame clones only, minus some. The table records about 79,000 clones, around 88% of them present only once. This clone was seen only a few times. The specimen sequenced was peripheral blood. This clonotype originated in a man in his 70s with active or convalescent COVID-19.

The CDR3 DNA follows: TGCGCCAGCAGCTTTAGGGGACAGGGCTTTTTGAACACTGAAGCTTTCTTT. It is translated as CASSFRGQGFLNTEAFF. This chain links TRBV5-1 with TRBJ1-1, with TRBD1 matching over 9 bases. Trimming cost V 2 bases and J 0 bases; bases outside gene matches: 8. CDR3 size: 17 residues. From germline, CDR1 is SGHRS and CDR2 YFSETQ.